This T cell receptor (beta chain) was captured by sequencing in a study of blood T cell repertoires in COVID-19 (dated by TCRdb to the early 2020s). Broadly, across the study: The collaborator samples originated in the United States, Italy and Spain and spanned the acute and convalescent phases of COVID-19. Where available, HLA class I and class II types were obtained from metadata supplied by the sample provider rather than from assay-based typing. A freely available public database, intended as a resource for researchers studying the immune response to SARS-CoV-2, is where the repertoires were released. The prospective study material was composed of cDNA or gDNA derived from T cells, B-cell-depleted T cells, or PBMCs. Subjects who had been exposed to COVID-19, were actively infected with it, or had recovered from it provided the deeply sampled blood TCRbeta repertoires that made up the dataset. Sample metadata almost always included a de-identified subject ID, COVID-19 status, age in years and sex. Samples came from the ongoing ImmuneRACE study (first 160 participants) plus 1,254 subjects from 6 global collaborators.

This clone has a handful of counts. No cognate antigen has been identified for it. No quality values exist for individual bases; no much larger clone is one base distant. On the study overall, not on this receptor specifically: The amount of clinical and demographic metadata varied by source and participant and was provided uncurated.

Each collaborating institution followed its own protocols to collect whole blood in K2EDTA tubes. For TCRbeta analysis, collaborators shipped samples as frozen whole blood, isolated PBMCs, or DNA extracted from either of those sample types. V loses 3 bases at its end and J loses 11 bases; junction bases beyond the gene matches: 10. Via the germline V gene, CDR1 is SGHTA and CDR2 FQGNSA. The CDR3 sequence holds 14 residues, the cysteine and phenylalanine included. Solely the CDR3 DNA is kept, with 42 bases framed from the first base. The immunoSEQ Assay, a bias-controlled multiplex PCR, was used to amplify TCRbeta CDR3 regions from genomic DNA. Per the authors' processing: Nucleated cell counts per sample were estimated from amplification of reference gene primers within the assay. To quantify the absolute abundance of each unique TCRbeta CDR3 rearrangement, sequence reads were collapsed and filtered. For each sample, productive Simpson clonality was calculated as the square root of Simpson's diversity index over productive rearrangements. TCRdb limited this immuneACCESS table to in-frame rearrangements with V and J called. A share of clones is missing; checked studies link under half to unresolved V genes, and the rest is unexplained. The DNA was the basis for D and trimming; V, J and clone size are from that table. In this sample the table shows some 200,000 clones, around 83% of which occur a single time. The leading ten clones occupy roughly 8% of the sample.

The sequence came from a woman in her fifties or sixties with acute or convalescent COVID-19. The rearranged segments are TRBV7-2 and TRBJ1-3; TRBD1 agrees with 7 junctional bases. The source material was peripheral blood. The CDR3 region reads CASSLRQGGRAIYF. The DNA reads TGTGCCAGCAGCTTGAGACAGGGCGGGCGTGCCATATATTTT.